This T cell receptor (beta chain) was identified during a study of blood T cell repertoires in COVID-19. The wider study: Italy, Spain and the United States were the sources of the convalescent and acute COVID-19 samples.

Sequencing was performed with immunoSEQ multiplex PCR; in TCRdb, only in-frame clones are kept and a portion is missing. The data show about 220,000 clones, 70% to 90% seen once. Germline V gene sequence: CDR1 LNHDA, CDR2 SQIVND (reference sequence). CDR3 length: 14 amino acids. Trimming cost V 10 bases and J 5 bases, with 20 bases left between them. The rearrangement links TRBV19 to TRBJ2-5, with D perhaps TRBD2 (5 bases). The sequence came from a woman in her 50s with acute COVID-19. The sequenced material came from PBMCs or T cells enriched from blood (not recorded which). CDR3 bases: TGTGCCACCGGATCTAGCTCCACAACGGAGACCCAGTACTTC. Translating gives CATGSSSTTETQYF.